Here is one T cell receptor (beta chain) with its context. Its matching antigen is unknown. These data are taken from a study of T cells after yellow fever vaccination. Synthesis of TCR cDNA relied on 5'RACE template switching, which attached a universal primer site and UMIs. MiXCR was run by TCRdb on the 5' RACE reads, yielding one entry per CDR3 protein. Here the sample spans some 300,000 distinct CDR3 sequences, roughly a tenth being singletons. CDR3 length equals 13 residues. Trimming stripped 3 bases from V and 5 bases from J, with 10 bases between. CDR1 and CDR2 from the germline V gene are SGHAT and FQNNGV. Study-wide findings and caveats: The secondary response was weaker but peaked faster, day 5 versus 15.

V gene TRBV11-2 combines with J gene TRBJ2-5; D is undetermined. This sequence was found in a man aged 18 to 30 who received the YFV17D yellow fever vaccine. Sequencing was performed on CD4+ T cells sorted from PBMCs, taken 45 days after the yellow fever booster vaccination. The CDR3 is CASSFPVRETQYF. In DNA form, the CDR3 reads TGTGCCAGCAGCTTCCCGGTTCGCGAGACCCAGTACTTC.